This passage covers 2 T cell receptor beta chains from one sample sequenced in a study of blood T cell repertoires in COVID-19. Clones were read by immunoSEQ multiplex PCR, and TCRdb kept only the in-frame ones, dropping some. The sample lists nearly 250,000 clones; about 80% were seen once. The sequenced sample consisted of peripheral blood. Receptors originate from a woman at least 80 years old with acute or convalescent COVID-19.

The chain employs TRBV5-4 and TRBJ1-1, with TRBD1 as a possible D gene (6 bases). The CDR3 length is 14 residues. V was trimmed by 0 bases and J by 3 bases, leaving 9 bases between them. The germline V gene has CDR1 SGHNT and CDR2 YYREEE (reference sequence). In nucleotides, the CDR3 is TGTGCCAGCAGCTTGGAACAGGGAGACACTGAAGCTTTCTTT. It is translated as CASSLEQGDTEAFF. The whole variable domain, filled in from reference TRBV5-4 and TRBJ1-1, reads ETGVTQSPTHLIKTRGQQVTLRCSSQSGHNTVSWYQQALGQGPQFIFQYYREEENGRGNFPPRFSGLQFPNYSSELNVNALELDDSALYLCASSLEQGDTEAFFGQGTRLTVV.

The chain couples TRBV5-1 to TRBJ1-3, with D hard to call. Germline V CDR1 and CDR2: SGHRS, YFSETQ. V was clipped by 1 base and J by 8 bases, with 13 bases between them. The CDR3 contains 14 residues. The CDR3 nucleotides read TGCGCCAGCAGCTTGAGGCAGGCGGAGGACACCATATATTTT. Protein: CASSLRQAEDTIYF.